These 8 T cell receptor beta chains originate from one sample sequenced in a study of control samples from healthy donors and cancer patients. The repertoire was sequenced with immunoSEQ multiplex PCR; TCRdb's copy has only in-frame clones and lacks some. The sample yields roughly 180,000 clones, 91% seen once. The sample consisted of blood. All receptors come from a woman aged 40 to 50 in good health.

The V gene is TRBV4-1, the J gene TRBJ2-1; D is ambiguous. CDR1 is MGHRA, CDR2 YSYEKL, per germline. CDR3 size: 15 residues. V lost 1 base to trimming and J lost 10 bases, with 17 bases between them. CDR3 region: CASSQGWGEGKEQFF. CDR3 sequence (DNA): TGCGCCAGCAGCCAAGGGTGGGGTGAAGGGAAAGAGCAGTTCTTC.

This chain connects TRBV5-1 to TRBJ1-5; 11 bases line up with TRBD1. The CDR3 is 15 residues long. Per the germline V gene, CDR1 is SGHRS and CDR2 is YFSETQ. Trimming at V came to 0 bases and at J to 6 bases, leaving 2 bases not matched to a gene. The CDR3 nucleotides read TGCGCCAGCAGCTTGGATGGACAGGGGGCTCAGCCCCAGCATTTT. Protein product: CASSLDGQGAQPQHF.

This rearrangement joins TRBV29-1 to TRBJ2-7, with 8 bases lining up with TRBD2. The CDR3 is 14 amino acids. Germline lookup yields CDR1 SQVTM and CDR2 ANQGSEA. V lost 1 base, J lost 6 bases, and 8 bases stayed unmatched. CDR3 in amino acids: CSVEVPGLVVEQYF. The CDR3 DNA sequence: TGCAGCGTTGAAGTACCGGGACTAGTTGTCGAGCAGTACTTC.

This sequence joins TRBV7-9 and TRBJ2-5, with 9 bases lining up with TRBD2. V lost 9 bases, J lost 2 bases, and 4 bases stayed unmatched. The CDR3 has 13 amino acids. From germline, CDR1 is SEHNR and CDR2 FQNEAQ (reference sequence). The CDR3 DNA is TGTGCCAGTCAGCGGGGGGCACAAGAGACCCAGTACTTC. Its protein product is CASQRGAQETQYF.

The chain employs TRBV19 and TRBJ1-1; D is unclear. Trimming removed 6 bases at V and 1 base at J, with 9 bases between. The germline gives CDR1 LNHDA, CDR2 SQIVND (reference sequence). The CDR3 is 13 residues long. CDR3 in DNA: TGTGCCAGTAGCCCTGGACGGAACACTGAAGCTTTCTTT. It specifies CASSPGRNTEAFF.

The rearrangement links TRBV27 to TRBJ2-7; 8 positions match TRBD2. CDR1 and CDR2 from the germline V gene are MNHEY and SMNVEV (reference sequence). The trim removed 7 bases at V and 7 bases at J, leaving 12 bases unmatched. This CDR3 region has 14 residues. The DNA of the CDR3 is TGTGCCAGCAAGCAAGCGGGGGCCGGTGGTGAGCAGTACTTC. Encoded protein: CASKQAGAGGEQYF.

The chain combines TRBV4-1 with TRBJ1-1; 9 nucleotides align to TRBD1. The CDR3 consists of 13 residues. The J segment lost 6 bases and the V segment lost 6 bases, leaving 5 bases of the junction unmatched. The V gene's germline CDR1 is MGHRA and CDR2 YSYEKL. CDR3 nucleotide sequence: TGCGCCAGCAGTGACAGGGGGAGCTCTGAAGCTTTCTTT. Translation: CASSDRGSSEAFF.

The rearrangement joins TRBV6-6 to TRBJ1-3; 9 nucleotides agree with TRBD1. Looked up from germline, CDR1 is MNHNY and CDR2 is SVGAGI (reference sequence). The CDR3 is 15 residues long. The V gene end was trimmed by 6 bases and the J gene end by 4 bases; junction bases not matched to a gene: 7. The CDR3 sequence: CASRDTGTGGNTIYF. The CDR3 DNA follows: TGTGCCAGCAGAGATACGGGGACAGGGGGAAACACCATATATTTT.